The clone carrying this TCR beta chain was picked up one time. What it binds is not known. This entry is derived from a study of OX40 agonist ivuxolimab in advanced cancers. Study at large: Three patients responded partially, comprising one with hepatocellular carcinoma and two with cutaneous melanoma.

General observations from the study: On average, a greater number of expanded clones characterised CD8+ T cells relative to CD4+. Low normalized T-cell clonal expansion was additionally recorded for some nonresponders. Within 6 weeks, CD4+ and CD8+ blood T cells expanded clonally at 0.1 to 3.0 mg/kg.

Clones were sequenced by immunoSEQ multiplex PCR, and TCRdb holds only the in-frame ones, with some missing. The table records about 79,000 clones, less than 90% of them present only once. The sequence was collected from an adult with an advanced solid tumor such as melanoma, head and neck, liver or kidney cancer. The source material was CD4+ or CD8+ T cells sorted from blood, sampled in a trial of the OX40 agonist ivuxolimab.

CDR3 region: CASQPTSGSTADTQYF. The DNA for the CDR3 is TGCGCCAGCCAACCTACTAGCGGGAGTACGGCAGATACGCAGTATTTT. The chain carries TRBV10-1 and TRBJ2-3; TRBD2 matches 11 bases. The V gene's germline CDR1 is WNHNN and CDR2 SYGVQD (reference sequence). Trimming cost V 8 bases and J 4 bases; bases outside gene matches: 11. CDR3 length: 16 amino acids.